These 14 T cell receptor beta chains share one sample of origin, sequenced in a study of CD8 T cells in Susac syndrome. Reverse transcription of 0.5 to 1 ug RNA was carried out with random hexamers. TCRdb analysed the immunoSEQ multiplex PCR reads with MiXCR anew, one entry per CDR3 protein. The sample carries over 150,000 distinct CDR3 sequences, more than 95% recorded once. The sequencing input was CD4+ T cells from PBMCs. All receptors come from a human donor with Susac syndrome.

V gene TRBV27 combines with J gene TRBJ2-7; a possible D gene is TRBD2 (6 bases). In germline, CDR1 is MNHEY, CDR2 SMNVEV (reference sequence). V lost 2 bases to trimming and J lost 4 bases, with 12 bases between them. CDR3 length: 14 residues. This CDR3 reads CASSLRRDGYEQYF. Here the CDR3 DNA reads TGTGCCAGCAGTTTACGGAGGGATGGGTACGAGCAGTACTTC.

V is TRBV15 and J is TRBJ2-5, with D possibly matching TRBD1 (5 bases). This CDR3 has 16 amino acids. Trimming stripped 5 bases from V and 5 bases from J, with 21 bases between. The germline CDR1 and CDR2 sequences are LNHNV and YYDKDF (reference sequence). For the CDR3, the DNA is TGTGCCACCAGCCTCCCCAGGGCAGTCAGTTACGAGACCCAGTACTTC. Protein sequence: CATSLPRAVSYETQYF.

The chain combines TRBV20-1 with TRBJ1-5, with TRBD1 as a possible D gene (5 bases). This CDR3 has 12 residues. Trimming took off 3 bases at V and 9 bases at J, with 12 bases between the two ends. The germline V gene has CDR1 DFQATT and CDR2 SNEGSKA (reference sequence). The CDR3 DNA reads TGCAGTGCTAGTGCACGGGGCCGGCCCCAGCATTTT. As protein: CSASARGRPQHF.

CDR3 nucleotide sequence: TGCGCCAGCAACTCAGGGCGGAACACTGAAGCTTTCTTT. Its protein is CASNSGRNTEAFF. The chain recombines TRBV10-2 with TRBJ1-1; perhaps TRBD1 as D (5 bases). Trimming cost V 7 bases and J 1 base, with 10 bases left between them. Germline V CDR1 and CDR2: WSHSY, SAAADI. The CDR3 contains 13 residues.

The rearrangement joins TRBV20-1 to TRBJ2-3; 8 bases map to TRBD2. The ends lost 3 bases at V and 6 bases at J; junction bases unmatched: 11. This CDR3 contains 15 residues. Per germline, CDR1 DFQATT and CDR2 SNEGSKA (reference sequence). Here the CDR3 reads CSARGSREGQDTQYF. CDR3 bases: TGCAGTGCTAGGGGTTCCCGGGAGGGCCAGGATACGCAGTATTTT.

The chain couples TRBV15 to TRBJ1-2; the match to TRBD1 covers 8 bases. The CDR3 is 20 amino acids. The germline gives CDR1 LNHNV, CDR2 YYDKDF (reference sequence). V trimming: 5 bases; J trimming: 0 bases; junction bases outside the gene matches: 20. The CDR3 is CATSSYGGRTGTFTNYGYTF. The CDR3 DNA is TGTGCCACCAGCTCATACGGAGGGCGGACAGGGACCTTTACTAACTATGGCTACACCTTC.

The chain has TRBV20-1 and TRBJ1-5; the D gene is possibly TRBD1 (5 bases). Germline assignment: CDR1 DFQATT and CDR2 SNEGSKA (reference sequence). Deletions cut 0 bases from V and 1 base from J, with 7 bases between. The CDR3 spans 14 residues. The CDR3 nucleotides are TGCAGTGCTAGAGATCACAGGAGCAATCAGCCCCAGCATTTT. It is translated as CSARDHRSNQPQHF.

The gene calls are TRBV20-1 and TRBJ1-2; D perhaps matches TRBD1 (5 bases). CDR3 size: 13 residues. Trimming took off 5 bases at V and 0 bases at J, with 10 bases between the two ends. Germline assignment: CDR1 DFQATT and CDR2 SNEGSKA (reference sequence). CDR3 sequence reads: CSARDRPNYGYTF. In nucleotides, the CDR3 is TGCAGTGCTCGGGACCGACCTAACTATGGCTACACCTTC.

V and J are TRBV14 and TRBJ1-3; weak D call: TRBD1 (5 bases). The germline V gene has CDR1 SGHDN and CDR2 FVKESK. With 2 bases removed from V and 7 bases from J, the gap between germline ends came to 18 bases. The CDR3 loop spans 16 amino acids. CDR3: CASSQIAGNRGNTIYF. The CDR3 DNA sequence: TGTGCCAGCAGCCAAATCGCAGGGAATCGTGGTAACACCATATATTTT. Combining the CDR3 with reference TRBV14 and TRBJ1-3 gives the whole variable domain EAGVTQFPSHSVIEKGQTVTLRCDPISGHDNLYWYRRVMGKEIKFLLHFVKESKQDESGMPNNRFLAERTGGTYSTLKVQPAELEDSGVYFCASSQIAGNRGNTIYFGEGSWLTVV.

The V call is TRBV27, the J call TRBJ2-3, with D possibly matching TRBD1 (6 bases). V lost 7 bases, J lost 3 bases, and 17 bases lay in between. CDR1 MNHEY and CDR2 SMNVEV come from the germline V gene (reference sequence). This CDR3 has 15 residues. The CDR3 loop is CASTRGGRGTDTQYF. In nucleotides, the CDR3 is TGTGCCAGCACTCGAGGGGGTCGGGGAACAGATACGCAGTATTTT.

J is TRBJ2-4 and V is TRBV28; TRBD2 aligns across 11 bases. Germline-derived CDR1 and CDR2 are MDHEN and SYDVKM. The CDR3 length is 14 residues. Losses at the gene ends were 10 bases for V and 9 bases for J; bases not matched to a gene: 11. The CDR3 DNA follows: TGTGCCACCGTAGGGGTAGCGGGAGGGACCATTCAGTACTTC. Protein: CATVGVAGGTIQYF. The full variable domain, its missing parts supplied by reference TRBV28 and TRBJ2-4, is DVKVTQSSRYLVKRTGEKVFLECVQDMDHENMFWYRQDPGLGLRLIYFSYDVKMKEKGDIPEGYSVSREKKERFSLILESASTNQTSMYLCATVGVAGGTIQYFGAGTRLSVL.

The chain employs TRBV7-2 and TRBJ2-3, with D uncertain. The CDR3 totals 12 residues. Germline values: CDR1 SGHTA, CDR2 FQGNSA. With 5 bases removed from V and 4 bases from J, the gap between germline ends came to 7 bases. The CDR3 nucleotides read TGTGCCAGCAGCGCATTCTCAGATACGCAGTATTTT. It codes for CASSAFSDTQYF. The full variable domain, completed using reference TRBV7-2 and TRBJ2-3, is GAGVSQSPSNKVTEKGKDVELRCDPISGHTALYWYRQSLGQGLEFLIYFQGNSAPDKSGLPSDRFSAERTGGSVSTLTIQRTQQEDSAVYLCASSAFSDTQYFGPGTRLTVL.

J is TRBJ2-4 and V is TRBV29-1, with D possibly TRBD1 on 6 matching bases. The CDR3 runs to 13 residues. Per the germline V gene, CDR1 is SQVTM and CDR2 is ANQGSEA. The V end was cut by 6 bases, the J end by 4 bases, with 13 bases between. The CDR3 DNA sequence: TGCAGCGTAGTCGGGACAACGAAAAACATTCAGTACTTC. Amino acid sequence: CSVVGTTKNIQYF.

The CDR3 region has the DNA TGTGCCAGCAGCTTAGCGGGGGCCTTGGACGAGCAGTACTTC. Translating gives CASSLAGALDEQYF. The chain combines TRBV7-2 with TRBJ2-7; D is possibly TRBD1 (6 bases). V gave up 0 bases and J gave up 5 bases, with 11 bases separating them. Germline lookup yields CDR1 SGHTA and CDR2 FQGNSA. The CDR3 is 14 amino acids.